A selection of T cell receptor beta chains follows, all from one sample in a study of T cells in Graves' hyperthyroidism and ophthalmopathy. TCRdb re-called the multiplex PCR reads through MiXCR, storing one row per CDR3 protein. The table lists hundreds of thousands of distinct CDR3 sequences, 18% of them singletons, with about two fifths in the top ten. Input material: blood. These receptors all stem from a man aged 35 to 55 with Graves' hyperthyroidism. Each CDR3 is given with its conserved first and last residue.

TRBV7-9 CASSFDGWHTEAFF
TRBV5-4 CASSLGTSRLGETQYF
TRBV12-3/TRBV12-4 CASSLEGRGASYEQYF
TRBV30 CAWSVRGTVQETQYF
TRBV3-1 CASSPARGTGELFF
TRBV11-2 CASSLGPGGSTDTQYF
TRBV29-1 CSVEGVNTGELFF
TRBV6-1 CASSSLGLADTQYF
TRBV4-2 CASSQGRDRDLGKLFF
TRBV30 CAWRLTGNTYGYTF
TRBV7-2 CASSLVYGYTF
TRBV6-1 CASSEARATGDGFLETQYF
TRBV20-1 CSATRTGAPSPLHF
TRBV20-1 CSARSAGIDTQYF
TRBV20-1 CSATYLGQGYGYTF
TRBV2 CASIGTAYNEQFF